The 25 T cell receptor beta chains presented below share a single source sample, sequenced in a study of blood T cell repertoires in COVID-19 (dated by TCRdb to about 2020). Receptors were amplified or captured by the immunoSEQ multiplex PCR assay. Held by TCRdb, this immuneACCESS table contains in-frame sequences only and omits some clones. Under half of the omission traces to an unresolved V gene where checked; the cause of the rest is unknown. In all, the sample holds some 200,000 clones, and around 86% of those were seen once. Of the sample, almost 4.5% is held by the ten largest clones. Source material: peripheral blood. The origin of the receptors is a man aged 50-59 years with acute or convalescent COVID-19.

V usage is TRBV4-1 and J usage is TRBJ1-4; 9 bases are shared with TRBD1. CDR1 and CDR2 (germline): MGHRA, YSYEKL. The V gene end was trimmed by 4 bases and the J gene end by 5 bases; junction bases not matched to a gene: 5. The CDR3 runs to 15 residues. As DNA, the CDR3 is TGCGCCAGCAGCCGCTCCGGGACAGGGAATGAAAAACTGTTTTTT. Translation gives CASSRSGTGNEKLFF.

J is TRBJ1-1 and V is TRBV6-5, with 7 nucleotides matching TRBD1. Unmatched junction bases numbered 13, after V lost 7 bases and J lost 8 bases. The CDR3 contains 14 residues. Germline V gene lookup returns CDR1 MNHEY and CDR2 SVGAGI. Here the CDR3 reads CASTRDDRDGEAFF. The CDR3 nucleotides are TGTGCCAGCACAAGGGATGACAGGGACGGGGAAGCTTTCTTT.

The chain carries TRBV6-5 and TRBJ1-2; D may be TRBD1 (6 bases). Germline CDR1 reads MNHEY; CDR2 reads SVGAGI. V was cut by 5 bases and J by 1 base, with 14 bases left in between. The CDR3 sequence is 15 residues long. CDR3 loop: CASSLQTGDNYGYTF. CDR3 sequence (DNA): TGTGCCAGCAGTCTCCAGACAGGAGATAACTATGGCTACACCTTC.

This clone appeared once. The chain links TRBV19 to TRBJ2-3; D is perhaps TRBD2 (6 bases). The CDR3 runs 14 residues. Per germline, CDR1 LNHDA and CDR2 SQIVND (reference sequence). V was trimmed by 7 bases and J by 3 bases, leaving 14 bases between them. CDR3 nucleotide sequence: TGTGCCAGTACCCCCTCGACTAGGACAGATACGCAGTATTTT. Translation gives CASTPSTRTDTQYF.

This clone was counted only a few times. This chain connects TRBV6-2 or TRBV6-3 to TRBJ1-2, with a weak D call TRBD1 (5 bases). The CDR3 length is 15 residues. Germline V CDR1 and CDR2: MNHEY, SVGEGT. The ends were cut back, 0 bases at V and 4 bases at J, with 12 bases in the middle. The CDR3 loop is CASSYSRGTLYGYTF. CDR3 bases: TGTGCCAGCAGTTACTCGAGAGGGACTCTCTATGGCTACACCTTC.

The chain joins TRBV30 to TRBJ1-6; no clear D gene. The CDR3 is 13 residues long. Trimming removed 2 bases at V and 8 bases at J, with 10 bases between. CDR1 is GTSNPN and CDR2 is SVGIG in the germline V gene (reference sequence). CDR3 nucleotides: TGTGCCTGGAGTATAGCGGGATATTCACCCCTCCACTTT. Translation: CAWSIAGYSPLHF.

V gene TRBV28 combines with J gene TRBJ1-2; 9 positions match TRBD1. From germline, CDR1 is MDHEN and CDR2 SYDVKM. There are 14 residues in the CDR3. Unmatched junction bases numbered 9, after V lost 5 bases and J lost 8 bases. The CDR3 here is CASSNGGQGWGYTF. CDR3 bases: TGTGCCAGCAGTAATGGGGGACAGGGATGGGGCTACACCTTC.

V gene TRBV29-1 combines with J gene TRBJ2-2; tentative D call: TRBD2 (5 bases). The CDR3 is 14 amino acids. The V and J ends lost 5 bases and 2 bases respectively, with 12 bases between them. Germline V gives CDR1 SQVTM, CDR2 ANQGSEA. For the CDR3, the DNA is TGCAGCGTTCGGGGTCCATCAAACACCGGGGAGCTGTTTTTT. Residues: CSVRGPSNTGELFF.

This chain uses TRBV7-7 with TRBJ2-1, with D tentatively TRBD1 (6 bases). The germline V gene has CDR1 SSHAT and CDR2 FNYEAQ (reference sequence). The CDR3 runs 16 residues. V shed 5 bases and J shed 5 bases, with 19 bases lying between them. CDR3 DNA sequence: TGTGCCAGCAGCCCTTGGACAGAATTAAGGAACAATGAGCAGTTCTTC. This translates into CASSPWTELRNNEQFF.

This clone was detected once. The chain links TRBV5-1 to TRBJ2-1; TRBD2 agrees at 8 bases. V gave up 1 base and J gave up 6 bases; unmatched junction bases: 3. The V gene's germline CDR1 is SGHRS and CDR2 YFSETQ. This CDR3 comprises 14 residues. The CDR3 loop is CASSLSLAGNEQFF. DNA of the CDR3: TGCGCCAGCAGCTTGAGTCTAGCGGGCAATGAGCAGTTCTTC.

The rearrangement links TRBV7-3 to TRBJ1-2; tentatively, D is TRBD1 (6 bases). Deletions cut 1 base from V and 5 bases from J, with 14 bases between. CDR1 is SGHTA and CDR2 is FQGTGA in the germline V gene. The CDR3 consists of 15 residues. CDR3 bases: TGTGCCAGCAGCTTAAATGCCGGGACACCTTATGGCTACACCTTC. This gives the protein CASSLNAGTPYGYTF.

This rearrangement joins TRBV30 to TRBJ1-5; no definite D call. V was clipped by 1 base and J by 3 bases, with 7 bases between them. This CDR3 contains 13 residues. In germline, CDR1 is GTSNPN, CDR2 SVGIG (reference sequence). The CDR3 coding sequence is TGTGCCTGGAGTGCCAGAATCAATCAGCCCCAGCATTTT. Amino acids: CAWSARINQPQHF.

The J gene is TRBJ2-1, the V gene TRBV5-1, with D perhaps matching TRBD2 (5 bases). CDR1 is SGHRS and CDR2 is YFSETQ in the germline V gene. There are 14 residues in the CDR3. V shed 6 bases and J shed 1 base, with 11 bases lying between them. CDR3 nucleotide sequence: TGCGCCAGCACCCTCGGGGAGTCCTACAATGAGCAGTTCTTC. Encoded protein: CASTLGESYNEQFF.

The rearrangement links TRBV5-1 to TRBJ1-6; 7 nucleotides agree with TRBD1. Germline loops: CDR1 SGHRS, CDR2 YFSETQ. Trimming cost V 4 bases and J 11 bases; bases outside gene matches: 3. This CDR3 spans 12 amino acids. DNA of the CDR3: TGCGCCAGCAGCACAGGGGCGCCACCCCTCCACTTT. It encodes CASSTGAPPLHF.

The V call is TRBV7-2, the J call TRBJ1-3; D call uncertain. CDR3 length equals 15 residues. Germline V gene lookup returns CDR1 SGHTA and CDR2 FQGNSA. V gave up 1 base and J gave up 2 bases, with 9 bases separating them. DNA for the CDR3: TGTGCCAGCAGCTTAGTCGCGGGGACTGGAAACACCATATATTTT. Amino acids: CASSLVAGTGNTIYF.

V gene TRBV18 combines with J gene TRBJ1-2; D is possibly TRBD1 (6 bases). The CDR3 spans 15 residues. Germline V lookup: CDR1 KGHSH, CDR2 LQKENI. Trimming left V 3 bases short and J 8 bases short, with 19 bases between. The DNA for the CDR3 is TGTGCCAGCTCACCGGTCGGCGGCAGGGGAAAAGGCTACACCTTC. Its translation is CASSPVGGRGKGYTF. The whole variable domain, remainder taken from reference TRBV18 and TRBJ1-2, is NAGVMQNPRHLVRRRGQEARLRCSPMKGHSHVYWYRQLPEEGLKFMVYLQKENIIDESGMPKERFSAEFPKEGPSILRIQQVVRGDSAAYFCASSPVGGRGKGYTFGSGTRLTVV.

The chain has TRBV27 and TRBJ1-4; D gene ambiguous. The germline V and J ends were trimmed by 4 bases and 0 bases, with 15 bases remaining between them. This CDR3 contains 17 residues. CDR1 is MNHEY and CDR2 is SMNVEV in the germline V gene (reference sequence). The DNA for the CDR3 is TGTGCCAGCAGTTGGACTGGTCAATTCGCAACTAATGAAAAACTGTTTTTT. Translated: CASSWTGQFATNEKLFF.

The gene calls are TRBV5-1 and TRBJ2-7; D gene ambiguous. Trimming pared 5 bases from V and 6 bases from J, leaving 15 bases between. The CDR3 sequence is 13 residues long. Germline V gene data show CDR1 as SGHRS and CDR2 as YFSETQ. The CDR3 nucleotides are TGCGCCAGCAGTCTCGATTCGGTCGGCGAGCAGTACTTC. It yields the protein CASSLDSVGEQYF.

This CDR3 reads CASSMVRGSGANVLTF. The CDR3 DNA is TGTGCCAGCTCCATGGTTCGGGGAAGTGGGGCCAACGTCCTGACTTTC. The chain carries TRBV2 and TRBJ2-6; TRBD2 is a possible D gene (5 bases). Trimming left V 8 bases short and J 3 bases short, with 17 bases between. Germline CDR1 and CDR2: SNHLY and FYNNEI. The CDR3 loop spans 16 amino acids.

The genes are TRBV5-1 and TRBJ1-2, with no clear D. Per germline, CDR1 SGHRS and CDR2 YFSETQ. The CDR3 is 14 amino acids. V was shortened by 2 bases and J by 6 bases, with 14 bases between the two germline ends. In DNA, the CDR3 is TGCGCCAGCAGCTTTTCAACAGTGAGAAATGGCTACACCTTC. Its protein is CASSFSTVRNGYTF.

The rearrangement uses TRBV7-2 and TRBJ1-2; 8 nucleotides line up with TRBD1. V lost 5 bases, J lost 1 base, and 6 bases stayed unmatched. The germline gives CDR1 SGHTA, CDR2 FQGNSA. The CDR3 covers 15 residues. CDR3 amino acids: CASSPGGNYNYGYTF. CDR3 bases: TGTGCCAGCAGCCCAGGGGGCAACTATAACTATGGCTACACCTTC. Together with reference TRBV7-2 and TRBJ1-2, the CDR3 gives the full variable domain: GAGVSQSPSNKVTEKGKDVELRCDPISGHTALYWYRQSLGQGLEFLIYFQGNSAPDKSGLPSDRFSAERTGGSVSTLTIQRTQQEDSAVYLCASSPGGNYNYGYTFGSGTRLTVV.

The CDR3 DNA is TGTGCCAGCAGCGTAGGGGCGGGGGGCCCCACCGGGGAGCTGTTTTTT. This encodes CASSVGAGGPTGELFF. The chain is built from TRBV9 and TRBJ2-2, with 8 bases aligning to TRBD2. V dropped 0 bases and J dropped 4; count of bases not matched to a gene: 5. Germline V gives CDR1 SGDLS, CDR2 YYNGEE. CDR3 length equals 16 residues.

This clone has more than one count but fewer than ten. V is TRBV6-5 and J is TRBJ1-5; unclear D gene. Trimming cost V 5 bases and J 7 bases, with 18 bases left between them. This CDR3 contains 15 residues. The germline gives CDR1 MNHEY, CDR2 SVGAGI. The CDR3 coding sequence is TGTGCCAGCAGTCCCCGGGGTAGGGCGGGACAGCCCCAGCATTTT. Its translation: CASSPRGRAGQPQHF.

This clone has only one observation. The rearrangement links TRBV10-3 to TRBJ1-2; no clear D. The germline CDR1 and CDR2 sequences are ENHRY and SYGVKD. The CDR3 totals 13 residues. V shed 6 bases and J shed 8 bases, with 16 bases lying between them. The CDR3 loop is CAISDWETEGYTF. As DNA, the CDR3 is TGTGCCATCAGCGACTGGGAGACGGAAGGCTACACCTTC.

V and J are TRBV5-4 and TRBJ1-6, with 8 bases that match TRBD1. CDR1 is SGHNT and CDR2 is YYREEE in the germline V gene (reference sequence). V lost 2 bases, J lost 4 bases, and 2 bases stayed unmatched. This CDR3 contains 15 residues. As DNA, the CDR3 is TGTGCCAGCAGCTTAGGACAGGGTTATAATTCACCCCTCCACTTT. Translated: CASSLGQGYNSPLHF.